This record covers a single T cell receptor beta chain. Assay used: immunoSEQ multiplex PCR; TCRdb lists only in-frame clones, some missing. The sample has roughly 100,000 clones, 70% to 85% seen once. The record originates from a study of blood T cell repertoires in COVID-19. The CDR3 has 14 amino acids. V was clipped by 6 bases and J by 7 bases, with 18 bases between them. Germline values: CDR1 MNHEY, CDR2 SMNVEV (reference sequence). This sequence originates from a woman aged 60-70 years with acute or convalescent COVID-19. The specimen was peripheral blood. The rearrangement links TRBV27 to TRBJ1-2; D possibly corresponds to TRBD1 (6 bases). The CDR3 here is CASSRSTGLGGYTF. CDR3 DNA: TGTGCCAGCAGCCGGAGCACAGGGCTGGGTGGCTACACCTTC.